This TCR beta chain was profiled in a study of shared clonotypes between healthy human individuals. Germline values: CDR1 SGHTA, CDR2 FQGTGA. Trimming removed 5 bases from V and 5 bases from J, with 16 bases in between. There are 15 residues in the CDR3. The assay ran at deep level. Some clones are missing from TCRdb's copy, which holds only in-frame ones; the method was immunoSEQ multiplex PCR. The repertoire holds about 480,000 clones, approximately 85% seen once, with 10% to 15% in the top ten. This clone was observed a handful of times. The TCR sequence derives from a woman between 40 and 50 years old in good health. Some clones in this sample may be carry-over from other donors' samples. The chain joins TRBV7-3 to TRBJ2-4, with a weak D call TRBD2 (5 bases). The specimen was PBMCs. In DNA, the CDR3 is TGTGCCAGCAGCATGGACTCACGCAGCCAAAACATTCAGTACTTC. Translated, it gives CASSMDSRSQNIQYF. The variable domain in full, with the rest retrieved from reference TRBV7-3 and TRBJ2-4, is GAGVSQTPSNKVTEKGKYVELRCDPISGHTALYWYRQSLGQGPEFLIYFQGTGAADDSGLPNDRFFAVRPEGSVSTLKIQRTERGDSAVYLCASSMDSRSQNIQYFGAGTRLSVL.